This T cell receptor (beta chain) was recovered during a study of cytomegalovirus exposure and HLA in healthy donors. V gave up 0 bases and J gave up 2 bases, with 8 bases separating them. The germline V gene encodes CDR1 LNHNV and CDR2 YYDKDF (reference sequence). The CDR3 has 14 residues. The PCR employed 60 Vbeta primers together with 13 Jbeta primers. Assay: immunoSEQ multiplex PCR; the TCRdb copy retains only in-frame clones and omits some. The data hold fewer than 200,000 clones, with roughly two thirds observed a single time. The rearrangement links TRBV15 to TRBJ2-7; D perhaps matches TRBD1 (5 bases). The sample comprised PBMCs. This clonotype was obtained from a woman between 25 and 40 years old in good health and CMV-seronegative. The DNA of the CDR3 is TGTGCCACCAGCAGAGATCAGGGTCCCTACGAGCAGTACTTC. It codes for CATSRDQGPYEQYF.